This T cell receptor beta chain was sequenced during a study of T cell repertoires in cytomegalovirus infection. Each CDR3 protein is one row after TCRdb ran MiXCR on the reads. The repertoire holds 300,000 to 400,000 distinct CDR3 sequences, with approximately 25% as singletons. Trimming removed 2 bases from V and 5 bases from J; junction bases left unmatched: 2. The CDR3 totals 13 residues. Germline CDR1 and CDR2: SGHTA and FQGNSA. This clonotype was seen at least ten times. Its antigen remains unknown. Here the sequenced sample was cultured PBMCs, taken from culture after CMV antigen stimulation. This TCR derives from a human donor in good health (CMV status not recorded). Some clones in this sample may be carry-over from other donors' samples. The V call is TRBV7-2, the J call TRBJ2-7, with 8 bases fitting TRBD2. DNA for the CDR3: TGTGCCAGCAGCTTAAGGACTAGCAACGAGCAGTACTTC. It encodes CASSLRTSNEQYF.